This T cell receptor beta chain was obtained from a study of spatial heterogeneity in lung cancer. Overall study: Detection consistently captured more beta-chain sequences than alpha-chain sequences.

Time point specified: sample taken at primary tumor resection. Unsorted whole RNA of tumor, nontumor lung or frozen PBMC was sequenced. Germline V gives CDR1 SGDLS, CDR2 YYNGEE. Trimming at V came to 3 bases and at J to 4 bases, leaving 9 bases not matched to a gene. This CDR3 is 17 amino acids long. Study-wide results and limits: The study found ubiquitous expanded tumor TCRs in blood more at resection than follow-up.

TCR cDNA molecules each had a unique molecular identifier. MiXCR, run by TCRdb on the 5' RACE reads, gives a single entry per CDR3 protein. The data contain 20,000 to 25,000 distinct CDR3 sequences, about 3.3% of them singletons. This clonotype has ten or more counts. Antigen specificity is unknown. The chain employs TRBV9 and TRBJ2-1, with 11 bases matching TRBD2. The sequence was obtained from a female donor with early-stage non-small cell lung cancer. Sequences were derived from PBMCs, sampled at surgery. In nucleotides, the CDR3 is TGTGCCAGCAGCGATACGGACGGGACTAGCGGTTACAATGAGCAGTTCTTC. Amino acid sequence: CASSDTDGTSGYNEQFF.